This record looks at one T cell receptor (beta chain) sequence and its context. There are a few counts of this clone. Its antigen is unknown. Base qualities were left out, and no much larger clone turns up one base away. Whole blood was collected in K2EDTA tubes by collaborating institutions according to the institutions' own protocols. For TCRbeta analysis, collaborators shipped samples in one of three forms: frozen whole blood, isolated PBMCs, or DNA extracted from either of those sample types. TCRbeta CDR3 regions were amplified from genomic DNA by means of the immunoSEQ Assay, a bias-controlled multiplex PCR. The original pipeline was this. The number of nucleated cells in each sample was estimated from the amplification of reference gene primers within the assay. To quantify the absolute abundance of each unique TCRbeta CDR3 rearrangement, sequence reads were collapsed and filtered. For each sample, productive Simpson clonality was calculated by taking the square root of Simpson's diversity index across productive rearrangements. The immuneACCESS repertoire file appears here via TCRdb, limited to in-frame rearrangements. These files lack a portion of the clones; in checked studies, under half of the deficit traces to unresolved V genes, and the cause of the others is not known. That table is the source of V, J and clone size, and D and trimming were worked out from the DNA. The sample table contains tens of thousands of clones; only one count was recorded for less than 85% of them. The ten largest clones represent 2.5% to 3% of the sample.

These data come from a study of blood T cell repertoires in COVID-19 (dated by TCRdb to 2020 to 2021). For the study in its entirety: The collaborator samples originated in the United States, Italy and Spain and spanned the acute and convalescent phases of COVID-19. The prospective study material was composed of cDNA or gDNA derived from T cells, B-cell-depleted T cells, or PBMCs. The dataset comprised deeply sampled blood TCRbeta repertoires from subjects exposed to, actively infected with, or recovered from COVID-19. The repertoires were made available in a free public database intended to serve as a resource for research on the immune response to SARS-CoV-2. The samples were drawn from two sources: the first 160 participants of the ongoing ImmuneRACE study, and approximately 1,300 subjects contributed by 6 global collaborators. A de-identified subject ID, COVID-19 status, age in years and sex were almost always included in the sample metadata. HLA class I and class II types, where available, came from metadata supplied by the sample provider rather than from assay-based typing. The study at large found these results: The quantity of clinical and demographic metadata differed by source and by participant and was supplied without curation.

Including cysteine and phenylalanine, the CDR3 has 13 amino acids. Left in the record is the CDR3 DNA by itself, 39 bases read in frame from the first base. CDR1 and CDR2 were assigned from the germline V gene as SGHAT and FQNNGV. V is trimmed back by 6 bases and J by 5 bases, and the junction contains 3 bases that no gene match accounts for. The sample taken for sequencing was peripheral blood. This clonotype was sampled from a human donor with acute or convalescent COVID-19. The donor label of this sample is uncertain. The chain was built from TRBV11-2 and TRBJ2-7; 11 of the junction bases match TRBD2. The sequenced DNA: TGTGCCAGCAGGACTAGCGGGACGCACGAGCAGTACTTC. The resulting protein is CASRTSGTHEQYF.